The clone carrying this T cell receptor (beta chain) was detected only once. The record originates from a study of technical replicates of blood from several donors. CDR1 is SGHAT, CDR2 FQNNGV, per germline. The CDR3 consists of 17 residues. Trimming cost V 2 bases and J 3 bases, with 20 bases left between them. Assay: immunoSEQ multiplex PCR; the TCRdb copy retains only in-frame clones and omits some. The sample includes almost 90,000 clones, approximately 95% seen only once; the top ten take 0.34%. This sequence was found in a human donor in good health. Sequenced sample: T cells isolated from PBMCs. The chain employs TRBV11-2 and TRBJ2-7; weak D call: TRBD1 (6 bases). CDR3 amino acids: CASSLIRFLTGIYEQYF. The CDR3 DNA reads TGTGCCAGCAGCTTAATCCGATTTCTCACAGGGATCTACGAGCAGTACTTC.